This T cell receptor (beta chain) was profiled in a study of T-cell memory formation after mild COVID-19. This clonotype was detected many times. CDR1 and CDR2 (germline): SQVTM, ANQGSEA. The CDR3 runs 14 residues. Germline trimming cut 4 bases from V and 5 bases from J; bases unmatched to any gene: 5. Via MiXCR, TCRdb re-called the 5' RACE reads, giving one row per CDR3 protein. Of more than 450,000 distinct CDR3 sequences in the sample, about 20% were seen once. The source of this sequence is an adult woman who had mild COVID-19 (a few samples of this study predate the infection). Cell type and time point are not known. Sequenced material: PBMCs or a T cell subset sorted from them (not recorded which). The V and J genes are TRBV29-1 and TRBJ2-1; TRBD2 matches at 10 bases. CDR3 amino acids: CSVARGLANNEQFF. The CDR3 region has the DNA TGCAGCGTTGCCCGGGGACTAGCGAACAATGAGCAGTTCTTC.